This T cell receptor (beta chain) was sequenced during a study of blood T cell repertoires in COVID-19. About the study: Researchers got acute and convalescent COVID-19 samples from the United States, Italy and Spain. In each case, the material was cDNA or gDNA derived from T cells, B-cell-depleted T cells, or PBMCs.

CDR3 length: 18 amino acids. V lost 2 bases to trimming and J lost 0 bases; unmatched junction nucleotides: 8. Germline V gives CDR1 SGHRS, CDR2 YFSETQ. In the study's own analysis: How many nucleated cells were present was estimated from reference gene primer amplification. The assay was immunoSEQ multiplex PCR, and TCRdb's table has in-frame clones only and misses some. V and J calls and clone size are copied from that table; D and trimming were computed from the DNA. The sample has tens of thousands of clones; more than 75% are singletons. The sequenced material came from peripheral blood. The TCR sequence derives from a man in his fifties with active COVID-19. V is TRBV5-1 and J is TRBJ2-6; 7 bases match TRBD1. This CDR3 reads CASSFRSGQNSGANVLTF. The CDR3 DNA follows: TGCGCCAGCAGCTTCCGATCGGGACAGAACTCTGGGGCCAACGTCCTGACTTTC. The whole variable domain, remainder taken from reference TRBV5-1 and TRBJ2-6, is KAGVTQTPRYLIKTRGQQVTLSCSPISGHRSVSWYQQTPGQGLQFLFEYFSETQRNKGNFPGRFSGRQFSNSRSEMNVSTLELGDSALYLCASSFRSGQNSGANVLTFGAGSRLTVL.